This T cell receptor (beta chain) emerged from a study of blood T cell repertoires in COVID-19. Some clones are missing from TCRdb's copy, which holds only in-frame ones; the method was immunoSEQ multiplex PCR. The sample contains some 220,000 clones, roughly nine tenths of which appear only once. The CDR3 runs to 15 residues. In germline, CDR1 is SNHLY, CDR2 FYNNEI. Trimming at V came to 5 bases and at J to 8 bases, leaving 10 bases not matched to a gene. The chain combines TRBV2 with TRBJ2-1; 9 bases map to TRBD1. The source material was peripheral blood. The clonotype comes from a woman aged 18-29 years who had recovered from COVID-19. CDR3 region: CASSPQGTGTHEQFF. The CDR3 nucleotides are TGTGCCAGCAGTCCCCAAGGGACAGGGACACATGAGCAGTTCTTC.